The rows below give T cell receptor beta chains drawn from one sample of a study of control samples from healthy donors and cancer patients. The table came from immunoSEQ multiplex PCR; TCRdb's copy has only in-frame clones and leaves some out. This sample has 15,000 or so clones, with 60% to 80% found just once. Material: formalin-fixed, paraffin-embedded tissue. The receptors here all came from a female donor with lung cancer. Both conserved end residues are part of each CDR3. Fields, in order: V gene, D gene, clone size, J gene, CDR3 DNA, CDR3 protein. A D gene is named only where the DNA matches it firmly. Rows may omit the clone size; those that give it use once, few, many or a size class.

TRBV28	NA	NA	TRBJ2-1	TGTGCCAGCAGGATACAGGATAATGAGCAGTTCTTC	CASRIQDNEQFF
TRBV6-6	TRBD1	NA	TRBJ2-1	TGTGCCAGCAGTTACTCGTGGGACAGGGGGATCAATGAGCAGTTCTTC	CASSYSWDRGINEQFF
TRBV12-3/TRBV12-4	NA	NA	TRBJ2-5	TGTGCCAGCAGCTCCGGGACAATCGAGACCCAGTACTTC	CASSSGTIETQYF
TRBV2	NA	NA	TRBJ1-5	TGTGCCAGCAGTGAATCACAAAATAGCAATCAGCCCCAGCATTTT	CASSESQNSNQPQHF
TRBV20-1	NA	once	TRBJ2-5	TGCAGTGCCTGGGTTGGGGAGACCCAGTACTTC	CSAWVGETQYF
TRBV7-2	NA	NA	TRBJ2-7	TGTGCCAGCAGCCCCGACTACGAGCAGTACTTC	CASSPDYEQYF
TRBV19	TRBD1	NA	TRBJ2-2	TGTGCCAGTAGGACAGGGGGATACACCGGGAAGCTGTTTTTT	CASRTGGYTGKLFF
TRBV10-3	NA	NA	TRBJ1-2	TGTGCCATCGGGGGTATTTCAGGGGATGGCTACACCTTC	CAIGGISGDGYTF
TRBV11-1	NA	NA	TRBJ2-7	TGTGCCAGCAGTTCCGGATGGAACACGAAGTACGAGCAGTACTTC	CASSSGWNTKYEQYF
TRBV19	TRBD2	NA	TRBJ2-5	TGTGCCAGTAGTACTGGGACTAGCGAAGAGACCCAGTACTTC	CASSTGTSEETQYF
TRBV7-9	TRBD2	once	TRBJ2-7	TGTGCCAGCAGCTTAGGGGGACTAGAGCAGTACTTC	CASSLGGLEQYF
TRBV19	TRBD2	few	TRBJ2-3	TGTGCCAGTGGGAGACTAGCGGGAGAGGGAGATACGCAGTATTTT	CASGRLAGEGDTQYF
TRBV7-9	NA	NA	TRBJ2-1	TGTGCCAGCAGCCCTGGGGGCAATGAGCAGTTCTTC	CASSPGGNEQFF
TRBV18	NA	NA	TRBJ2-5	TGTGCCAGCTCCGTTTACTTGGGATCAGAGACCCAGTACTTC	CASSVYLGSETQYF
TRBV7-6	NA	NA	TRBJ2-7	TGTGCCAGCAGCTCCCCCCACAGCGAGCAGTACTTC	CASSSPHSEQYF
TRBV6-5	TRBD1	NA	TRBJ1-2	TGTGCCAGCAGTCCCGGGACAGACTATGGCTACACCTTC	CASSPGTDYGYTF
TRBV5-6	NA	NA	TRBJ1-1	TGTGCCAGCAGCTTGGAGACAGGTCTTATGAACACTGAAGCTTTCTTT	CASSLETGLMNTEAFF
TRBV11-2	NA	NA	TRBJ2-7	TGTGCCAGCACCCTCTTCTCAGAGTACGAGCAGTACTTC	CASTLFSEYEQYF
TRBV2	NA	NA	TRBJ1-2	TGTGCCAGCAGTGTAATGGGACTCTTCCCCTATGACTACACCTTC	CASSVMGLFPYDYTF
TRBV5-1	NA	once	TRBJ2-3	TGCGCCAGCAGCCTGGACAGCGGAGGAGGTACGCAGTATTTT	CASSLDSGGGTQYF
TRBV2	NA	few	TRBJ1-2	TGTGCCAGCAATGGGGGTATCGTATTGGCTTGGGCCTTC	CASNGGIVLAWAF
TRBV5-1	TRBD2	NA	TRBJ2-2	TGCGCCAGCAGCCCTGGGGGGACTAGCGTTACCGGGGAGCTGTTTTTT	CASSPGGTSVTGELFF
TRBV6-2/TRBV6-3	NA	NA	TRBJ2-5	TGTGCCAGCAGTTTCCCAGGGGGAGGAGAGACCCAGTACTTC	CASSFPGGGETQYF